The rows below give T cell receptor beta chains drawn from one sample of a study of blood T cells in healthy people across ages. One entry per CDR3 protein results from TCRdb running MiXCR on the 5' RACE reads. Here the sample spans 650,000 to 1,000,000 distinct CDR3 sequences, roughly 40% being singletons. Sequenced: blood. All receptors derive from a man between 18 and 35 years old in good health. CDR3s include the opening cysteine and the closing phenylalanine or tryptophan. D genes are given only for firm matches. Clone size is shown for a subset of rows, as once, few, many or a class of expanded clone.

j_call clone_size v_call d_call cdr3_aa cdr3_nt
TRBJ1-4 many TRBV2 NA CASEGRGIRKLFF TGTGCCAGCGAAGGACGAGGGATTAGAAAACTGTTTTTT
TRBJ2-5 once TRBV20-1 TRBD2 CSAALAGAETQYF TGCAGTGCTGCTCTAGCGGGGGCGGAGACCCAGTACTTC
TRBJ2-7 NA TRBV5-6 NA CASSLGRGNYNEQYF TGTGCCAGCAGCTTGGGTCGGGGTAACTACAATGAGCAGTACTTC
TRBJ1-6 NA TRBV5-5 TRBD1 CASSLAGGQASSPLHF TGTGCCAGCAGCTTGGCCGGGGGACAGGCGTCCTCACCCCTCCACTTT
TRBJ2-5 many TRBV29-1 TRBD2 CSVEQEGLQETQYF TGCAGCGTTGAACAGGAGGGACTACAAGAGACCCAGTACTTC
TRBJ2-3 few TRBV5-6 NA CASSSRGKRSTDTQYF TGTGCCAGCAGCTCCAGGGGCAAAAGAAGCACAGATACGCAGTATTTT
TRBJ2-7 once TRBV5-1 TRBD2 CALAGVYNEQYF TGCGCTCTAGCGGGGGTGTACAATGAGCAGTACTTC
TRBJ2-1 NA TRBV20-1 NA CSANAIQGSGETQFF TGCAGTGCCAATGCGATACAGGGTTCGGGAGAGACCCAGTTCTTC
TRBJ2-5 NA TRBV5-1 NA CASSLARDPQETQYF TGCGCCAGCAGCTTGGCCCGGGACCCACAAGAGACCCAGTACTTC
TRBJ2-7 few TRBV7-6 NA CASSLDTWGERYF TGTGCCAGCAGCTTAGACACGTGGGGCGAGCGGTACTTC
TRBJ2-3 few TRBV4-2 TRBD2 CASSLSGGYADTQYF TGTGCCAGCAGCCTGAGCGGGGGGTACGCAGATACGCAGTATTTT
TRBJ2-5 many TRBV5-1 NA CASSLTGNQETQYF TGCGCCAGCAGCCTTACAGGAAACCAAGAGACCCAGTACTTC
TRBJ2-7 NA TRBV28 NA CASTPSRGRNYEQYF TGTGCCAGCACCCCTAGTCGGGGGCGGAACTACGAGCAGTACTTC
TRBJ1-6 many TRBV2 NA CASSPDLGSPLHF TGTGCCAGCAGTCCGGACCTTGGCTCACCCCTCCACTTT
TRBJ2-1 NA TRBV13 NA CASTLFDNEQFF TGTGCCAGCACCCTTTTCGACAATGAGCAGTTCTTC
TRBJ2-5 NA TRBV7-7 NA CVSSQEYQETQYF TGTGTTAGCAGTCAGGAGTACCAAGAGACCCAGTACTTC
TRBJ2-7 once TRBV5-1 TRBD1 CASSGTGAGGEQYF TGCGCCAGCAGCGGGACAGGGGCCGGAGGTGAGCAGTACTTC
TRBJ2-3 once TRBV5-1 NA CASRTSFSSTDTQYF TGCGCCAGCAGGACTAGTTTCAGCAGCACAGATACGCAGTATTTT
TRBJ1-5 few TRBV10-3 NA CAISESNNQPQHF TGTGCCATCAGTGAGTCGAACAATCAGCCCCAGCATTTT
TRBJ1-2 few TRBV18 NA CASSPGRGRGYGYTF TGTGCCAGCTCACCAGGTCGGGGACGGGGGTATGGCTACACCTTC
TRBJ1-2 NA TRBV25-1 NA CASSDRPLSRYNYGYTF TGTGCCAGCAGTGACCGCCCCCTCAGTCGTTATAACTATGGCTACACCTTC
TRBJ2-3 many TRBV5-5 NA CASAPSRITDTQYF TGTGCCAGCGCCCCGTCCAGGATCACAGATACGCAGTATTTT
TRBJ1-1 few TRBV29-1 NA CSVGTVLNLNTEAFF TGCAGCGTTGGGACAGTGCTGAATTTGAACACTGAAGCTTTCTTT
TRBJ1-1 NA TRBV9 NA CASSVGAGLNTEAFF TGTGCCAGCAGCGTAGGGGCAGGGCTGAACACTGAAGCTTTCTTT
TRBJ1-1 NA TRBV2 NA CASARQRNTEAFF TGTGCCAGCGCCAGACAGAGGAACACTGAAGCTTTCTTT
TRBJ2-7 NA TRBV7-2 NA CASSLALQGEQYF TGTGCCAGCAGCTTAGCGCTTCAGGGCGAGCAGTACTTC
TRBJ2-6 NA TRBV5-1 NA CASSLDRASGANVLTF TGCGCCAGCAGCTTGGATCGCGCCTCTGGGGCCAACGTCCTGACTTTC
TRBJ1-5 few TRBV20-1 TRBD1 CSASTDAVSWTGGYNQPQHF TGCAGTGCTAGTACTGATGCGGTTTCCTGGACAGGGGGATACAATCAGCCCCAGCATTTT
TRBJ2-5 NA TRBV7-9 NA CASSPIRGAQETQYF TGTGCCAGCAGCCCCATTAGGGGGGCACAAGAGACCCAGTACTTC
TRBJ2-2 once TRBV19 NA CASSTLPWYTGELFF TGTGCCAGTAGTACACTCCCCTGGTACACCGGGGAGCTGTTTTTT
TRBJ2-7 many TRBV18 TRBD1 CASSPRTGDEQYF TGCGCCAGCAGCCCCCGGACAGGGGACGAGCAGTACTTC
TRBJ2-1 few TRBV29-1 NA CSVGTAEAGEQFF TGCAGCGTTGGGACCGCCGAGGCCGGTGAGCAGTTCTTC
TRBJ2-5 NA TRBV5-5 NA CASSLGQEGQETQYF TGTGCCAGCAGCTTGGGACAGGAAGGACAAGAGACCCAGTACTTC
TRBJ2-5 many TRBV5-1 NA CASSPAPSPLGETQYF TGCGCCAGCAGCCCAGCCCCGTCACCGCTGGGAGAGACCCAGTACTTC
TRBJ2-7 few TRBV5-6 NA CASSLTPGYNEQYF TGTGCCAGCAGCTTGACGCCGGGATACAATGAGCAGTACTTC
TRBJ2-1 NA TRBV29-1 TRBD1 CSVGGTGGEQFF TGCAGCGTTGGGGGGACAGGGGGTGAGCAGTTCTTC
TRBJ1-2 few TRBV20-1 NA CSARLGARGYTF TGCAGTGCTAGACTGGGGGCGCGCGGCTACACCTTC
TRBJ2-5 NA TRBV5-1 NA CASSFGDQYQETQYF TGCGCCAGCAGCTTCGGGGACCAGTACCAAGAGACCCAGTACTTC
TRBJ2-7 NA TRBV5-1 TRBD2 CATRQGLASGSYNEQYF TGCGCCACCCGGCAGGGTCTGGCTAGCGGCTCCTACAATGAGCAGTACTTC
TRBJ2-2 NA TRBV12-3/TRBV12-4 TRBD1 CASGRRTGNTGELFF TGTGCCAGCGGCCGTAGGACAGGGAACACCGGGGAGCTGTTTTTT
TRBJ2-7 many TRBV12-3/TRBV12-4 NA CASSLGTEYEQYF TGTGCCAGCAGTCTCGGGACCGAATACGAGCAGTACTTC
TRBJ2-7 many TRBV7-2 TRBD2 CASSNPGLAYEQYF TGTGCCAGCAGTAACCCGGGACTAGCCTACGAGCAGTACTTC
TRBJ2-1 once TRBV20-1 TRBD2 CSARSPTSGGLPSSYNEQFF TGCAGTGCTAGGTCCCCGACTAGCGGGGGGCTTCCTAGCTCCTACAATGAGCAGTTCTTC
TRBJ1-5 few TRBV5-4 NA CASSLGPGRGQPQHF TGTGCCAGCAGCTTGGGTCCAGGGAGGGGGCAGCCCCAGCATTTT
TRBJ2-1 NA TRBV28 NA CASSSDREGLHNEQFF TGTGCCAGCAGTAGCGACAGGGAGGGCCTACACAATGAGCAGTTCTTC
TRBJ2-7 NA TRBV5-4 NA CASSLPGAPYEQYF TGTGCCAGCAGCTTGCCGGGGGCCCCTTACGAGCAGTACTTC
TRBJ1-1 NA TRBV19 TRBD1 CASSPRHRGERMNTEAFF TGTGCCAGTAGCCCCCGGCACAGGGGAGAGAGAATGAACACTGAAGCTTTCTTT
TRBJ2-1 few TRBV11-2 TRBD2 CASSLGPSGISGEQFF TGTGCCAGCAGCTTAGGTCCTAGCGGGATATCTGGTGAGCAGTTCTTC
TRBJ2-3 NA TRBV20-1 TRBD2 CSARSGLAGGHITDTQYF TGCAGTGCTAGGTCGGGACTAGCGGGGGGCCATATCACAGATACGCAGTATTTT